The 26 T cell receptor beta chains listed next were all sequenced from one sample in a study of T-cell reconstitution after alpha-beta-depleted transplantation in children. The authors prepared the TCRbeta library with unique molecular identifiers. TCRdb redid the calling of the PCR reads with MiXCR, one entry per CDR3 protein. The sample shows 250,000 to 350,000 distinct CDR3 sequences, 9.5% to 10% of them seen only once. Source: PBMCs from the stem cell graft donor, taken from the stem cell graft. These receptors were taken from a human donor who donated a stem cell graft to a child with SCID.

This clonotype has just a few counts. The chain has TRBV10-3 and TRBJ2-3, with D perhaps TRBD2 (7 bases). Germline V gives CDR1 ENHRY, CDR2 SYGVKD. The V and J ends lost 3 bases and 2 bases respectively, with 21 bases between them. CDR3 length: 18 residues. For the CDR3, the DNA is TGTGCCATCAGTGAAGTGGGGGGGGCGGTCTCCTCCACAGATACGCAGTATTTT. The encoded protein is CAISEVGGAVSSTDTQYF.

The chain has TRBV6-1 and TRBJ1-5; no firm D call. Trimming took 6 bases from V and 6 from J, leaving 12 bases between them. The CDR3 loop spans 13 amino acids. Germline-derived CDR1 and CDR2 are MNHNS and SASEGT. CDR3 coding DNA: TGTGCCAGCAGCCTAGGTGAGGGTCAGCCCCAGCATTTT. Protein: CASSLGEGQPQHF.

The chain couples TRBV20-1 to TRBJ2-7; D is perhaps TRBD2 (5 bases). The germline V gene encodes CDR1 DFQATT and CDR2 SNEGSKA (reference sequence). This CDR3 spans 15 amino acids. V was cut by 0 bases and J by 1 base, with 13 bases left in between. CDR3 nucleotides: TGCAGTGCTAGAGATCGAGCGGTGACTTCCTACGAGCAGTACTTC. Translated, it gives CSARDRAVTSYEQYF.

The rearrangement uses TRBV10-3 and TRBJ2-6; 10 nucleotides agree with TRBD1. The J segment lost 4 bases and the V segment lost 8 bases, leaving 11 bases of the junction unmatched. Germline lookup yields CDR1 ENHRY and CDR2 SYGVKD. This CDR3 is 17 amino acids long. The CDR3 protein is CAILPGTGVTGANVLTF. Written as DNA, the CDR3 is TGTGCCATCCTCCCCGGGACAGGGGTAACCGGGGCCAACGTCCTGACTTTC.

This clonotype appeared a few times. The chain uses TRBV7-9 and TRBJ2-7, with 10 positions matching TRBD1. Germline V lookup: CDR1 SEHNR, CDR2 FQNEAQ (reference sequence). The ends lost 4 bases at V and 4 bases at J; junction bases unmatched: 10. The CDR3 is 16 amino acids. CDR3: CASSSPGTGDDYEQYF. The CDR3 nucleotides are TGTGCCAGCAGCTCCCCCGGGACAGGGGACGATTACGAGCAGTACTTC.

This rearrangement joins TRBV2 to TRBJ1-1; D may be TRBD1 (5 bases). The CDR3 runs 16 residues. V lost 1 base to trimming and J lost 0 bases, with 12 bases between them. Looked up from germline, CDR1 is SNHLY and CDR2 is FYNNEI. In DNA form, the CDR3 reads TGTGCCAGCAGTGAAGGCAGGGCGGGGGTGAACACTGAAGCTTTCTTT. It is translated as CASSEGRAGVNTEAFF.

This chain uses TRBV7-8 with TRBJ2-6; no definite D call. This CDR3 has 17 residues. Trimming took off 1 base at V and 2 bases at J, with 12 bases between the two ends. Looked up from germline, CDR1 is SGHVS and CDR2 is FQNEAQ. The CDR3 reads CASSLDPRVAGANVLTF. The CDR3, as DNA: TGTGCCAGCAGCTTAGATCCAAGGGTAGCTGGGGCCAACGTCCTGACTTTC. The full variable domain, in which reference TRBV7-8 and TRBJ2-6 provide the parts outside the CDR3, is GAGVSQSPRYKVAKRGQDVALRCDPISGHVSLFWYQQALGQGPEFLTYFQNEAQLDKSGLPSDRFFAERPEGSVSTLKIQRTQQEDSAVYLCASSLDPRVAGANVLTFGAGSRLTVL.

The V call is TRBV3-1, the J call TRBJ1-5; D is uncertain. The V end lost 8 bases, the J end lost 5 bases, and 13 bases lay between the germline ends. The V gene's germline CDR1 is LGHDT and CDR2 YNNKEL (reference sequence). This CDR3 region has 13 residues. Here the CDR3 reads CASSREWDQPQHF. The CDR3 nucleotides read TGTGCCAGCTCTAGGGAGTGGGATCAGCCCCAGCATTTT.

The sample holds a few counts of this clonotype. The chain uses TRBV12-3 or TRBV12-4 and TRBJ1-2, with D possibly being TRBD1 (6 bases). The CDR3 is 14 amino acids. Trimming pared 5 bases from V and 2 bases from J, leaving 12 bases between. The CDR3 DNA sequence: TGTGCCAGCAGTACGGGACACGAAAACTATGGCTACACCTTC. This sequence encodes CASSTGHENYGYTF.

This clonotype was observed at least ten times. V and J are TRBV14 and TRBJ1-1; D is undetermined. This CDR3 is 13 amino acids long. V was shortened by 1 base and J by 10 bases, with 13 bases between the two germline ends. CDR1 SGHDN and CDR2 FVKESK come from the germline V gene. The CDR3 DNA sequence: TGTGCCAGCAGCCAAGTTGCCGGGTTTGGAGCTTTCTTT. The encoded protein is CASSQVAGFGAFF.

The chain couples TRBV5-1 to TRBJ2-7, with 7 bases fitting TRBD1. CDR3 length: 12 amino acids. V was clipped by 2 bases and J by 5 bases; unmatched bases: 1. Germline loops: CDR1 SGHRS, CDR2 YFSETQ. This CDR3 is CASSFDRDEQYF. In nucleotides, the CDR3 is TGCGCCAGCAGCTTCGACAGGGACGAGCAGTACTTC.

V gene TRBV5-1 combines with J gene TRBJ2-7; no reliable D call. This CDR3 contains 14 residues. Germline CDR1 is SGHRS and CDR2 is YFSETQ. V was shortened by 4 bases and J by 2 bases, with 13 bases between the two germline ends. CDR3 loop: CASSRPPQTYEQYF. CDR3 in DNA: TGCGCCAGCAGCCGTCCTCCTCAAACCTACGAGCAGTACTTC.

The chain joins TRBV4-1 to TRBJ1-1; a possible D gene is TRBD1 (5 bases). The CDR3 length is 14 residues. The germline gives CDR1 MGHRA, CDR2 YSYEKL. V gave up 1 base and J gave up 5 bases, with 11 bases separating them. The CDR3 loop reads CASSQVQGGTEAFF. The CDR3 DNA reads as TGCGCCAGCAGCCAAGTTCAGGGAGGTACTGAAGCTTTCTTT.

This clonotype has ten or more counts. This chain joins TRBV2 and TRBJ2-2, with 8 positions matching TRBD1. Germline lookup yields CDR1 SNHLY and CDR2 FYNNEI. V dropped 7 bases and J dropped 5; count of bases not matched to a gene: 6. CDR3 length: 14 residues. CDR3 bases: TGTGCCAGCATCCAGGACAGGGTGACCGGGGAGCTGTTTTTT. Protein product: CASIQDRVTGELFF.

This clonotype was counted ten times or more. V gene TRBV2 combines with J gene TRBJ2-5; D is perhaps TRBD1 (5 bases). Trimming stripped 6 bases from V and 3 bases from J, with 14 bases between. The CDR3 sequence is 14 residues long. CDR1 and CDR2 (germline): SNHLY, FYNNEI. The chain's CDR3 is CASSQDTFKETQYF. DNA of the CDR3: TGTGCCAGCAGCCAGGACACGTTTAAAGAGACCCAGTACTTC. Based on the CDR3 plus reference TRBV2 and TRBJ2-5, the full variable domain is EPEVTQTPSHQVTQMGQEVILRCVPISNHLYFYWYRQILGQKVEFLVSFYNNEISEKSEIFDDQFSVERPDGSNFTLKIRSTKLEDSAMYFCASSQDTFKETQYFGPGTRLLVL.

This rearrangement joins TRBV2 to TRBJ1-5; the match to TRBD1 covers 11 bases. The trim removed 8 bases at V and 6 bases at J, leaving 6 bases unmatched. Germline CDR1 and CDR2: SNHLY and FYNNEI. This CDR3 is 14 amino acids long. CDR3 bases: TGTGCCAGCGGCCGGGACAGGGGGTTTCAGCCCCAGCATTTT. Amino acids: CASGRDRGFQPQHF.

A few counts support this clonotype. The CDR3 nucleotides are TGCAGTGCTAGAGAGCCACCTAACTATGGCTACACCTTC. Translated, it gives CSAREPPNYGYTF. The genes are TRBV20-1 and TRBJ1-2; no definite D call. The germline V gene has CDR1 DFQATT and CDR2 SNEGSKA (reference sequence). V was cut by 0 bases and J by 0 bases, with 5 bases left in between. The CDR3 is 13 amino acids.

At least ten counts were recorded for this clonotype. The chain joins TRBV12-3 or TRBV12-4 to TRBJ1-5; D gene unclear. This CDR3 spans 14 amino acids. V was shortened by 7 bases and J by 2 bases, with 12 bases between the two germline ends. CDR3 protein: CASTPTGGNQPQHF. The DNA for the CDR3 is TGTGCCAGCACCCCAACCGGGGGCAATCAGCCCCAGCATTTT.

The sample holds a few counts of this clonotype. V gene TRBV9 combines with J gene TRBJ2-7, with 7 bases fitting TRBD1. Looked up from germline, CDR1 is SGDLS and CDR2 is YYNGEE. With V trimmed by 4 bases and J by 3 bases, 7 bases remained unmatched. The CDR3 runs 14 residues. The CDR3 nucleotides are TGTGCCAGCAGCCCGACAGGGAATTACTACGAGCAGTACTTC. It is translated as CASSPTGNYYEQYF.

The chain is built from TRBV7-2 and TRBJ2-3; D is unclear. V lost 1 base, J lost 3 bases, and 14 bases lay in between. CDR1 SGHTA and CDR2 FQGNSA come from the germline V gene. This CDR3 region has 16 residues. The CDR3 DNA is TGTGCCAGCAGCTTAGGGATACAGCCACAGACAGATACGCAGTATTTT. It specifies CASSLGIQPQTDTQYF.

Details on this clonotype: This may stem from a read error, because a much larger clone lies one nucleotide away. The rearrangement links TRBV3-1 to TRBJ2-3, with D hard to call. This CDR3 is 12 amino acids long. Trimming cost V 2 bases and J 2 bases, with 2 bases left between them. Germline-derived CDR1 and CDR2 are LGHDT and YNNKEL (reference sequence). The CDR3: CASSQFTDTQYF. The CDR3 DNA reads TGTGCCAGCAGCCAATTCACAGATACGCAGTATTTT.

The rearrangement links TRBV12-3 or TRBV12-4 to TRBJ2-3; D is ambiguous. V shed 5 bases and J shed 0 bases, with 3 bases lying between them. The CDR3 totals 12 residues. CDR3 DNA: TGTGCCAGCAGTGAAAGCACAGATACGCAGTATTTT. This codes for CASSESTDTQYF.

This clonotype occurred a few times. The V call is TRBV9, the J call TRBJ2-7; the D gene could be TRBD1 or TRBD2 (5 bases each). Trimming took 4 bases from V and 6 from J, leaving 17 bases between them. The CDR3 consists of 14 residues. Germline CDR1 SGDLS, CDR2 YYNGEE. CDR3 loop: CASSRAGASSEQYF. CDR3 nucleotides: TGTGCCAGCAGCCGCGCCGGGGCTTCCAGCGAGCAGTACTTC.

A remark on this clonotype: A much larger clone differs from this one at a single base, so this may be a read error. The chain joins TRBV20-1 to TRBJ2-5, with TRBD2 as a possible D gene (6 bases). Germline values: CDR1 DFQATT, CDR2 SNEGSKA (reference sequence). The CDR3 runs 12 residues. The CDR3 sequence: CSAPGGLATQCF. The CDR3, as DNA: TGCAGTGCTCCCGGGGGACTGGCGACCCAGTGCTTC.

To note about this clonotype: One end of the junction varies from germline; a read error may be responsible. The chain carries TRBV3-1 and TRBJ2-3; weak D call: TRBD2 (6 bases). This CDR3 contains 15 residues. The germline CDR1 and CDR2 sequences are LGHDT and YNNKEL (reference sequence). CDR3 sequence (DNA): TGTGCCAGCACCCAAGTGGGGACTTGGACAGATACGCAGTATTTT. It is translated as CASTQVGTWTDTQYF.

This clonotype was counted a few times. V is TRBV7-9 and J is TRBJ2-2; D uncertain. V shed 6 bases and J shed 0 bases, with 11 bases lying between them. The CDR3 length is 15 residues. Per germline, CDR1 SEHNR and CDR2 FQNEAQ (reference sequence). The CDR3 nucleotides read TGTGCCAGCAGTCAGGCGGCGACGAACACCGGGGAGCTGTTTTTT. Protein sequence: CASSQAATNTGELFF.